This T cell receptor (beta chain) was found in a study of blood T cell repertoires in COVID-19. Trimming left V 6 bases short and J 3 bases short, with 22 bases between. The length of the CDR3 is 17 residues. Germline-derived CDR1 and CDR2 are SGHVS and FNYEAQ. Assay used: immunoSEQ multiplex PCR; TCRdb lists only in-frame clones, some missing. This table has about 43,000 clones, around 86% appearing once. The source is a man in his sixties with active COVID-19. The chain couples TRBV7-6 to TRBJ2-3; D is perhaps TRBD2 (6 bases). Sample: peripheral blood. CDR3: CASSLSPGPGRTDTQYF. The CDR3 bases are TGTGCCAGCAGTCTTAGTCCGGGCCCAGGGAGGACAGATACGCAGTATTTT.